Listed here are 3 T cell receptor beta chains from one sample, sequenced in a study of cytomegalovirus exposure and HLA in healthy donors. Sequencing was performed with immunoSEQ multiplex PCR; in TCRdb, only in-frame clones are kept and a portion is missing. The table lists about 160,000 clones, 85% to 90% of them singletons. The sample comprised PBMCs. These receptors originate from a woman in her late teens or twenties in good health and CMV-seropositive.

The rearrangement links TRBV5-1 to TRBJ1-2, with D perhaps TRBD1 (6 bases). V lost 2 bases, J lost 5 bases, and 10 bases lay in between. CDR1 SGHRS and CDR2 YFSETQ come from the germline V gene. The CDR3 totals 13 residues. In DNA form, the CDR3 reads TGCGCCAGCAGCTTTTCTACAGGGTATGGCTACACCTTC. It codes for CASSFSTGYGYTF.

The chain is built from TRBV27 and TRBJ1-2, with a possible D match to TRBD1 (6 bases). V lost 2 bases and J lost 6, with 13 bases in between. The CDR3 totals 14 residues. Germline CDR1 reads MNHEY; CDR2 reads SMNVEV (reference sequence). CDR3 in DNA: TGTGCCAGCAGTTTAACGCAGGGGCGGGATGGCTACACCTTC. It is translated as CASSLTQGRDGYTF.

The rearrangement joins TRBV27 to TRBJ1-1; D is perhaps TRBD1 (5 bases). Germline CDR1 reads MNHEY; CDR2 reads SMNVEV (reference sequence). The CDR3 loop spans 14 amino acids. Between the trimmed V and J ends, which lost 5 bases and 6 bases, there was a span of 16 bases. The DNA for the CDR3 is TGTGCCAGCAGTAGGGGTCGGGCACGGGCTGAAGCTTTCTTT. Translated: CASSRGRARAEAFF.